Detailed here is one T cell receptor (beta chain). Clones were read by immunoSEQ multiplex PCR, and TCRdb kept only the in-frame ones, dropping some. The sample contains around 170,000 clones, around nine tenths of which appear only once. Researchers grouped second doses given at about 4 or about 12 weeks into one pool. This record comes from a study of T cell responses to AZD1222 COVID-19 vaccine. V shed 0 bases and J 8 bases; nucleotides not matched to a gene: 5. This CDR3 has 14 amino acids. CDR1 is SGHRS, CDR2 YFSETQ, per germline. Sequenced here: peripheral blood, sampled 28 days after the second AZD1222 dose. The clonotype was recovered from an adult who received the AZD1222 COVID-19 vaccine. This sequence joins TRBV5-1 and TRBJ2-1; 7 nucleotides line up with TRBD1. CDR3 in amino acids: CASSLVRGRDEQFF. CDR3 DNA sequence: TGCGCCAGCAGCTTGGTCAGGGGGAGAGATGAGCAGTTCTTC.